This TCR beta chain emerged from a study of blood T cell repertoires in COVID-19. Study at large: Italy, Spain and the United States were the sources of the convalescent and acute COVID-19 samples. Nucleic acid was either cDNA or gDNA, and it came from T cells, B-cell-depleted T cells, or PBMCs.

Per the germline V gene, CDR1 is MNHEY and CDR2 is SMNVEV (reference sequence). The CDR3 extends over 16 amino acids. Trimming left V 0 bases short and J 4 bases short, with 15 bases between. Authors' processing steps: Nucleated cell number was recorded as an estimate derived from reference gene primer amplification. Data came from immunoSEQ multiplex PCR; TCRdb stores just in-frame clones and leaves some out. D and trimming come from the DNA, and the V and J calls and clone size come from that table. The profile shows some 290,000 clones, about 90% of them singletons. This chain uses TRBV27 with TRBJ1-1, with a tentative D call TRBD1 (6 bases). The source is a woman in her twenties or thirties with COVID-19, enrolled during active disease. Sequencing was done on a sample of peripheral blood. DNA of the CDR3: TGTGCCAGCAGTTTATCTGTCATGGGGGCCGGCACTGAAGCTTTCTTT. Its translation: CASSLSVMGAGTEAFF.